This paragraph covers one T cell receptor (beta chain) sequence. Its antigen is still unknown. One base away there is no much larger clone; base qualities are not given. After removal of 5 bases from V and 7 bases from J, the junction retains 13 bases not matched to a gene. The germline V gene encodes CDR1 MDHEN and CDR2 SYDVKM. The CDR3, cysteine through phenylalanine, is 16 amino acids long. Only the CDR3 part of the read is kept: 48 bases, read in frame from the first base. TCRbeta CDR3 regions were amplified from genomic DNA using the immunoSEQ Assay, a bias-controlled multiplex PCR. Regarding the original processing steps: The number of nucleated cells in each sample was estimated from the amplification of reference gene primers within the assay. To quantify the absolute abundance of each unique TCRbeta CDR3 rearrangement, sequence reads were collapsed and filtered. Productive Simpson clonality was computed per sample as the square root of Simpson's diversity index over productive rearrangements. In its TCRdb copy, this immuneACCESS table keeps in-frame sequences only and misses some clones. Where compared with another copy, unresolved V genes explain less than half of these, and the others have no known cause. That table is the source of V, J and clone size, and D and trimming were worked out from the DNA. The sample table records around 250,000 clones; around 90% of these occur just once. The ten largest account for around 3.2% of the sample.

The sample originates from a study of blood T cell repertoires in COVID-19 (dated by TCRdb to about 2020). Regarding the complete study: Collaborator samples came from the United States, Italy and Spain and covered acute and convalescent phases of COVID-19. The prospective study material was composed of cDNA or gDNA derived from T cells, B-cell-depleted T cells, or PBMCs. Subjects who had been exposed to COVID-19, were actively infected with it, or had recovered from it provided the deeply sampled blood TCRbeta repertoires that made up the dataset. The repertoires were made available in a free public database intended to serve as a resource for research on the immune response to SARS-CoV-2. Samples came from the ongoing ImmuneRACE study (first 160 participants) plus 1,254 subjects from 6 global collaborators. Sample metadata almost always included a de-identified subject ID, COVID-19 status, age in years and sex. Where available, HLA class I and class II types were taken from metadata supplied by the sample provider and were not determined by assay-based typing.

Here is what the overall study found, with its caveats: Clinical and demographic metadata were provided uncurated, with the amount varying by source and participant.

In the prospective study, participants were 18 to 89 years old, resided in approximately 25 geographic areas of the United States, and were enrolled through a virtual design. In the prospective study, participants were assigned to cohorts based on the clinical history participants reported in a screening survey and a study questionnaire. Exposed participants had been in contact, within 2 weeks of entering the study, with a person who had a PCR-confirmed or clinician-diagnosed case of COVID-19. In the prospective study, mobile phlebotomists collected whole blood, serum and a nasopharyngeal or oropharyngeal swab from each participant. Over a roughly two-month period, participants in the prospective study had the option of providing additional blood draws and questionnaires. Before DNA extraction, prospective study blood samples were shipped either frozen or at room temperature.

The TCR sequence derives from a woman in her 40s who had been exposed to COVID-19. Recombination linked TRBV28 to TRBJ1-5, with 8 bases in between that match TRBD1. The sample taken for sequencing was PBMCs or T cells enriched from blood (not recorded which). In nucleotide form, the sequence is TGTGCCAGCAGTCCTACGAGACAGGGGTATGGACAGCCCCAGCATTTT. This yields the protein CASSPTRQGYGQPQHF.